This TCR beta chain was profiled in a study of T cells in Graves' hyperthyroidism and ophthalmopathy. For the study at large: Pretreatment peripheral blood was obtained at initial diagnosis. Findings and limits, study-wide: Most clonotypes that expanded in the thyroid above 0.001 also showed up in blood.

TCR beta CDR3 regions were amplified from RNA transcripts. With the HTBI primer set, the TCR CDR3 went through a first round of RT-PCR. TCRdb used MiXCR to reprocess the multiplex PCR reads, holding one entry per CDR3 protein. The sample comprises approximately 510,000 distinct CDR3 sequences, under 25% of which are singletons, and around 27% rests with the top ten. Uncontrolled infection, other autoimmune disease, pregnancy or lactation led to exclusion. Fresh peripheral blood, approximately 10 ml, yielded the PBMCs. About this clonotype itself: The antigen is unknown.

Germline V gives CDR1 SNHLY, CDR2 FYNNEI. The V gene end was trimmed by 6 bases and the J gene end by 4 bases; junction bases not matched to a gene: 10. This CDR3 spans 16 amino acids. Sequencing input: blood. The chain carries TRBV2 and TRBJ2-5; 11 nucleotides align to TRBD2. This clonotype was obtained from a man between 18 and 35 years old with Graves' hyperthyroidism. CDR3 DNA: TGTGCCAGCAGCCCCCGGGGGACTAGCGGATCAGAGACCCAGTACTTC. Amino acid sequence: CASSPRGTSGSETQYF.